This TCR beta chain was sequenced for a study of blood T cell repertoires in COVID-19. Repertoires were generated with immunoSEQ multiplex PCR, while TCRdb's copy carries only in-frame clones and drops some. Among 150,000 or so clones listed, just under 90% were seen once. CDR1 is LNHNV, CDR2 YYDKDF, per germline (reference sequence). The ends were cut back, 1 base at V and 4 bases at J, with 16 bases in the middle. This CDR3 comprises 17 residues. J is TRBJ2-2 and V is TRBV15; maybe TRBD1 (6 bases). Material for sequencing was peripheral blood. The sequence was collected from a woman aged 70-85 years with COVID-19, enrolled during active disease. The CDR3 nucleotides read TGTGCCACCAGCAGAGCCTACGGAGTCAGGGGCACCGGGGAGCTGTTTTTT. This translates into CATSRAYGVRGTGELFF. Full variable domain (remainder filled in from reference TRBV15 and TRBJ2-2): DAMVIQNPRYQVTQFGKPVTLSCSQTLNHNVMYWYQQKSSQAPKLLFHYYDKDFNNEADTPDNFQSRRPNTSFCFLDIRSPGLGDTAMYLCATSRAYGVRGTGELFFGEGSRLTVL.